This T cell receptor beta chain was captured by sequencing in a study of OX40 agonist ivuxolimab in advanced cancers. Study-wide context: Partial responses were achieved by three patients: one hepatocellular carcinoma, two cutaneous melanoma. Study results and limitations: Individuals who were partial responders at 0.1-3.0 mg/kg had clonal expansion that ranked among the lowest. Fewer expanded clones were found on average in CD4+ than in CD8+ T cells.

On cycle 4 day 1 and cycle 7 day 1, as well as at baseline, blood was sampled. Trimming stripped 7 bases from V and 2 bases from J, with 11 bases between. The CDR3 has 13 amino acids. Germline loops: CDR1 SGHRS, CDR2 YFSETQ. This clone was seen a handful of times. What it binds is not known. Profiled with immunoSEQ multiplex PCR; TCRdb holds only in-frame clones, not every one. The table lists about 52,000 clones, 70% to 90% of them singletons. This clonotype was obtained from an adult with an advanced solid tumor such as melanoma, head and neck, liver or kidney cancer. This chain links TRBV5-1 with TRBJ2-3; TRBD2 might be the D (5 bases). The source was CD4+ or CD8+ T cells sorted from blood, collected in a trial of the OX40 agonist ivuxolimab. The chain's CDR3 is CASEDGDTDTQYF. DNA for the CDR3: TGCGCCAGCGAGGACGGGGACACAGATACGCAGTATTTT.